This TCR beta chain stems from a study of blood T cell repertoires in COVID-19. About the research overall: From T cells, B-cell-depleted T cells, or PBMCs came the material, which was cDNA or gDNA.

By share of the sample, this clone is medium-sized. Measured with immunoSEQ multiplex PCR; TCRdb has only the in-frame clones, and not every one. The table has 200,000 or so clones, 80% seen once. Trimming removed 5 bases from V and 2 bases from J, with 10 bases in between. The CDR3 extends over 14 amino acids. In germline, CDR1 is SGHVS, CDR2 FQNEAQ. The specimen was PBMCs or T cells enriched from blood (not recorded which). The source of this sequence is a woman aged 35 to 49 with acute COVID-19. This chain uses TRBV7-8 with TRBJ1-3; possibly TRBD1 for D (5 bases). CDR3 DNA: TGTGCCAGCAGCGTCGACAGCACTGGAAACACCATATATTTT. Amino acids: CASSVDSTGNTIYF. The variable domain in full, with the rest retrieved from reference TRBV7-8 and TRBJ1-3, is GAGVSQSPRYKVAKRGQDVALRCDPISGHVSLFWYQQALGQGPEFLTYFQNEAQLDKSGLPSDRFFAERPEGSVSTLKIQRTQQEDSAVYLCASSVDSTGNTIYFGEGSWLTVV.